A selection of T cell receptor beta chains follows, all from one sample in a study of blood T cells in healthy people across ages. TCRdb recomputed calls from the 5' RACE reads with MiXCR, one row per CDR3 protein. The sample includes around 1,000,000 distinct CDR3 sequences, approximately 26% of them seen just once. These same data were also listed under a study on T cells of mothers and their children.

The specimen was blood. The receptors stem from a girl aged 2-10 years in good health. Each CDR3 is given with its conserved first and last residue. The D gene is left open where the match is weak. Part of the rows lack a size; the others show once, few, many or a class for expanded clones.

d_call	v_call	clone_size	j_call	cdr3_aa	cdr3_nt
TRBD1	TRBV12-3/TRBV12-4	few	TRBJ2-1	CASSFETGRLIGEQFF	TGTGCCAGCAGTTTTGAGACAGGGCGTTTAATAGGAGAGCAGTTCTTC
NA	TRBV6-4	NA	TRBJ2-7	CASSDGWTYEQYF	TGTGCCAGCAGTGACGGCTGGACCTACGAGCAGTACTTC
NA	TRBV20-1	few	TRBJ2-5	CSGGKGETQYF	TGCAGTGGGGGGAAAGGAGAGACCCAGTACTTC
TRBD2	TRBV12-3/TRBV12-4	NA	TRBJ2-7	CASSRGGGTYEQYF	TGTGCCAGCAGTCGCGGCGGGGGGACTTACGAGCAGTACTTC
NA	TRBV6-5	NA	TRBJ2-5	CASSYWQGGETQYF	TGTGCCAGCAGTTACTGGCAGGGGGGAGAGACCCAGTACTTC
TRBD2	TRBV20-1	NA	TRBJ2-7	CSALTSGSHYEQYF	TGCAGTGCCTTGACTAGCGGGAGCCATTACGAGCAGTACTTC
NA	TRBV9	few	TRBJ2-1	CASSVGDGNEQFF	TGTGCCAGCAGCGTGGGGGACGGAAATGAGCAGTTCTTC
TRBD2	TRBV20-1	few	TRBJ2-5	CSASGSGRFETQYF	TGCAGTGCTAGTGGTAGCGGGAGATTTGAGACCCAGTACTTC
TRBD2	TRBV6-5	few	TRBJ2-5	CASSYSRLARREETQYF	TGTGCCAGCAGTTACTCCCGACTAGCCCGGAGGGAAGAGACCCAGTACTTC
NA	TRBV18	few	TRBJ1-3	CAAGDSGNTIYF	TGTGCCGCGGGTGACTCTGGAAACACCATATATTTT
TRBD1	TRBV5-1	few	TRBJ1-1	CASSLATGGVSPSEAFF	TGCGCCAGCAGCTTGGCCACAGGGGGCGTCTCCCCCTCTGAAGCTTTCTTT
NA	TRBV14	NA	TRBJ1-1	CASSQMGTLNTEAFF	TGTGCCAGCAGCCAAATGGGGACCTTAAACACTGAAGCTTTCTTT
NA	TRBV9	NA	TRBJ2-3	CASSPQPIRQSEGDTDTQYF	TGTGCCAGCAGCCCCCAACCGATTCGACAGTCAGAGGGTGATACAGATACGCAGTATTTT
NA	TRBV6-2/TRBV6-3	NA	TRBJ1-5	CASSYKVPYQPQHF	TGTGCCAGCAGTTACAAGGTGCCGTATCAGCCCCAGCATTTT
NA	TRBV7-9	few	TRBJ2-1	CATYPLGPPYNEQFF	TGTGCCACCTACCCTTTGGGGCCACCCTACAATGAGCAGTTCTTC
NA	TRBV6-1	few	TRBJ1-1	CASMDLGTTNTEAFF	TGTGCCAGCATGGACCTCGGGACAACGAACACTGAAGCTTTCTTT
TRBD2	TRBV11-2	NA	TRBJ2-5	CASSLGLAVDAGRETQYF	TGTGCCAGCAGCTTAGGACTAGCCGTAGACGCAGGCAGAGAGACCCAGTACTTC
NA	TRBV18	few	TRBJ2-7	CASSPAQGLMKPPDF	TGTGCCAGCTCACCAGCCCAGGGACTGATGAAACCCCCCGACTTC
NA	TRBV6-1	NA	TRBJ2-7	CASRITNEQYF	TGTGCCAGCAGAATCACCAACGAGCAGTACTTC
NA	TRBV6-5	few	TRBJ2-4	CASSRYERSVNIQYF	TGTGCCAGCAGTAGATACGAACGGAGTGTAAACATTCAGTACTTC
NA	TRBV25-1	NA	TRBJ2-7	CASSEPRQPYEQYF	TGTGCCAGCAGTGAACCTCGACAGCCCTACGAGCAGTACTTC
TRBD1	TRBV7-2	few	TRBJ2-5	CASSFRQGEETQYF	TGTGCCAGCAGCTTTAGACAGGGAGAAGAGACCCAGTACTTC
TRBD1	TRBV5-1	many	TRBJ2-7	CASSWTGSSYEQYF	TGCGCCAGCAGCTGGACAGGGAGCTCCTACGAGCAGTACTTC